This T cell receptor (beta chain) was sequenced for a study of blood T cell repertoires in COVID-19. Study information: There were acute and convalescent COVID-19 samples, and they came from the United States, Italy and Spain.

This CDR3 has 15 amino acids. Germline V gene data show CDR1 as MNHEY and CDR2 as SVGAGI. Unmatched junction bases numbered 10, after V lost 6 bases and J lost 4 bases. Generated by immunoSEQ multiplex PCR, the TCRdb table keeps only in-frame clones and is missing some. The repertoire holds over 150,000 clones, roughly 84% seen once, with under 12% in the top ten. Sequenced: peripheral blood. This receptor was obtained from a woman older than 75 with active or convalescent COVID-19. The genes are TRBV6-5 and TRBJ1-1; the match to TRBD1 covers 8 bases. The CDR3 loop is CASSYDRQGRTEAFF. The DNA for the CDR3 is TGTGCCAGCAGCTACGATAGACAGGGGCGCACTGAAGCTTTCTTT.